A single sample is the source of the 14 T cell receptor beta chains below, sequenced in a study of identifying expanded T cells in peripheral blood. Libraries were prepared by immunoSEQ multiplex PCR; TCRdb keeps only in-frame clonotypes and omits some of them. The sample lists 50,000 to 75,000 clones, about 83% occurring once. The sequenced material came from blood. The receptors stem from a person aged 18-70 years in good health.

The V call is TRBV2, the J call TRBJ2-1; 7 bases are shared with TRBD2. V shed 4 bases, J shed 8 bases, and the junction held 17 bases outside the gene matches. CDR3 length: 17 residues. Looked up from germline, CDR1 is SNHLY and CDR2 is FYNNEI. The CDR3 sequence is CASSVSQRGTFFDEQFF. DNA for the CDR3: TGTGCCAGCAGTGTGTCCCAGCGGGGTACTTTTTTCGATGAGCAGTTCTTC.

The V and J genes are TRBV5-1 and TRBJ2-3; D remains unclear. CDR1 SGHRS and CDR2 YFSETQ come from the germline V gene. The CDR3 length is 12 residues. V was pared by 1 base and J by 6 bases, with 6 bases between. CDR3 in DNA: TGCGCCAGCAGCTTGCGCGTGGATACGCAGTATTTT. Protein sequence: CASSLRVDTQYF.

The chain uses TRBV7-2 and TRBJ2-7; 9 nucleotides match TRBD2. Trimming at V came to 6 bases and at J to 1 base, leaving 4 bases not matched to a gene. Germline CDR1 reads SGHTA; CDR2 reads FQGNSA. The CDR3 totals 14 residues. CDR3 sequence: CASRHSGGSYEQYF. The DNA for the CDR3 is TGTGCCAGCAGACACAGCGGGGGGTCCTACGAGCAGTACTTC. The variable domain in full, with the rest retrieved from reference TRBV7-2 and TRBJ2-7, is GAGVSQSPSNKVTEKGKDVELRCDPISGHTALYWYRQSLGQGLEFLIYFQGNSAPDKSGLPSDRFSAERTGGSVSTLTIQRTQQEDSAVYLCASRHSGGSYEQYFGPGTRLTVT.

This sequence joins TRBV19 and TRBJ1-3, with a weak D call TRBD1 (6 bases). The germline CDR1 and CDR2 sequences are LNHDA and SQIVND (reference sequence). V dropped 11 bases and J dropped 3 bases, with 20 bases sitting between them. CDR3 length: 15 residues. CDR3 nucleotides: TGTGCCGTTGGGGGCTTGGCAAGAATTGGAAACACCATATATTTT. Amino acids: CAVGGLARIGNTIYF.

The table lists this clone with a count of one. The V and J genes are TRBV29-1 and TRBJ2-3, with TRBD1 matching over 10 bases. This CDR3 is 14 amino acids long. The V and J ends lost 7 bases and 3 bases, in that order; junction bases with no gene match: 7. From germline, CDR1 is SQVTM and CDR2 ANQGSEA. The CDR3 DNA reads as TGCAGCGCCGGGGGGGACAGGGGAACAGATACGCAGTATTTT. Amino acids: CSAGGDRGTDTQYF.

This clone was detected only a few times. The chain uses TRBV29-1 and TRBJ2-6; TRBD1 matches at 8 bases. V was pared by 4 bases and J by 2 bases, with 4 bases of the junction left unmatched. Germline V gene lookup returns CDR1 SQVTM and CDR2 ANQGSEA. The CDR3 has 15 residues. The CDR3 sequence: CSVGGQGAGANVLTF. As DNA, the CDR3 is TGCAGCGTTGGCGGACAGGGTGCTGGGGCCAACGTCCTGACTTTC. Filled out from reference TRBV29-1 and TRBJ2-6, the complete variable domain reads SAVISQKPSRDICQRGTSLTIQCQVDSQVTMMFWYRQQPGQSLTLIATANQGSEATYESGFVIDKFPISRPNLTFSTLTVSNMSPEDSSIYLCSVGGQGAGANVLTFGAGSRLTVL.

CDR3 DNA sequence: TGTGCCAGCAGCCTTGGGAGCGGGAACTACAATGAGCAGTTCTTC. This translates into CASSLGSGNYNEQFF. The V and J genes are TRBV7-2 and TRBJ2-1; 7 bases line up with TRBD2. The V gene's germline CDR1 is SGHTA and CDR2 FQGNSA. V trimming: 5 bases; J trimming: 3 bases; junction bases outside the gene matches: 7. This CDR3 is built from 15 residues.

This chain connects TRBV5-4 to TRBJ2-7, with TRBD2 matching over 12 bases. Germline assignment: CDR1 SGHNT and CDR2 YYREEE (reference sequence). The CDR3 sequence is 17 residues long. Trimming cost V 3 bases and J 3 bases; bases outside gene matches: 10. The CDR3 here is CASSSPPQTSGSYEQYF. Here the CDR3 DNA reads TGTGCCAGCAGCTCCCCGCCCCAGACTAGCGGGAGCTACGAGCAGTACTTC.

The chain is built from TRBV11-2 and TRBJ1-2, with a tentative D call TRBD1 (5 bases). V was trimmed by 1 base and J by 7 bases, leaving 10 bases between them. Germline values: CDR1 SGHAT, CDR2 FQNNGV. CDR3 length: 13 residues. CDR3 in amino acids: CASSLASGGGYTF. Written as DNA, the CDR3 is TGTGCCAGCAGCTTAGCGTCCGGGGGTGGCTACACCTTC.

The chain employs TRBV7-3 and TRBJ2-1, with TRBD2 identical over 9 bases. The CDR3 extends over 16 amino acids. Trimming cost V 3 bases and J 4 bases; bases outside gene matches: 7. Germline CDR1 and CDR2: SGHTA and FQGTGA. This CDR3 is CASSLAASGTYNEQFF. The CDR3 DNA is TGTGCCAGCAGCTTGGCGGCTAGCGGGACATACAATGAGCAGTTCTTC.

V and J are TRBV27 and TRBJ2-3; unclear D gene. The CDR3 contains 13 residues. The V and J ends lost 3 bases and 5 bases respectively, with 9 bases between them. The V gene's germline CDR1 is MNHEY and CDR2 SMNVEV (reference sequence). The CDR3 coding sequence is TGTGCCAGCAGTTTTGCGGCCGGAGATACGCAGTATTTT. Its translation: CASSFAAGDTQYF.

This clone was seen just once. This rearrangement joins TRBV27 to TRBJ2-3; 11 positions match TRBD2. With V trimmed by 5 bases and J by 6 bases, 13 bases remained unmatched. The CDR3 contains 17 residues. The germline gives CDR1 MNHEY, CDR2 SMNVEV (reference sequence). The CDR3 spells CASSRGLAGGLWDTQYF. The CDR3 DNA reads as TGTGCCAGCAGTCGGGGGTTAGCGGGAGGGTTGTGGGATACGCAGTATTTT.

V and J are TRBV6-5 and TRBJ2-1; D might be TRBD1 (5 bases). This CDR3 region has 12 residues. Germline loops: CDR1 MNHEY, CDR2 SVGAGI. The V end lost 11 bases, the J end lost 5 bases, and 13 bases lay between the germline ends. CDR3 DNA: TGTGCCTCAGCAAGCAGGGACAATGAGCAGTTCTTC. It codes for CASASRDNEQFF.

CDR3 bases: TGTGCCAGCATGTCAGTGTCGGGGGCCCGCTATACGCAGTATTTT. Translation gives CASMSVSGARYTQYF. V usage is TRBV6-1 and J usage is TRBJ2-3; D may match TRBD1 or TRBD2 (6 bases each). Trimming shortened V by 7 bases and J by 7 bases, and 21 bases separated the two germline ends. Germline assignment: CDR1 MNHNS and CDR2 SASEGT. The CDR3 runs 15 residues.